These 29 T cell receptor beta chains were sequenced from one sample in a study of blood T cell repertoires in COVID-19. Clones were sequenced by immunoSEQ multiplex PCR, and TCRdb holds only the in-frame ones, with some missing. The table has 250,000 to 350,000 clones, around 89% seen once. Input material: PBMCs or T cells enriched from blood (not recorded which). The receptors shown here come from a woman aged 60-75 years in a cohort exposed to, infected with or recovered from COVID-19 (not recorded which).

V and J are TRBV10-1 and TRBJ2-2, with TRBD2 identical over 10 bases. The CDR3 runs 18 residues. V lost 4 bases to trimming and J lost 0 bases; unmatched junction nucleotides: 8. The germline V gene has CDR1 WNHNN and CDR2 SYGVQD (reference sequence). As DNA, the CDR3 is TGCGCCAGCAGTGTGTCCAGGACTAGCGGACCGAACACCGGGGAGCTGTTTTTT. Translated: CASSVSRTSGPNTGELFF.

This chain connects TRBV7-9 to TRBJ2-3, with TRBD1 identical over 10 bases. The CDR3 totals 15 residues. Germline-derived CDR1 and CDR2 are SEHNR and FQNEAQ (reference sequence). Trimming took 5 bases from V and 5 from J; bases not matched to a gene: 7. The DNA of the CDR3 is TGTGCCAGCAGCCACCTGACAGGGGGCATAGATACGCAGTATTTT. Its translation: CASSHLTGGIDTQYF. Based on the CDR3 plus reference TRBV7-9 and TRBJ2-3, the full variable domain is DTGVSQNPRHKITKRGQNVTFRCDPISEHNRLYWYRQTLGQGPEFLTYFQNEAQLEKSRLLSDRFSAERPKGSFSTLEIQRTEQGDSAMYLCASSHLTGGIDTQYFGPGTRLTVL.

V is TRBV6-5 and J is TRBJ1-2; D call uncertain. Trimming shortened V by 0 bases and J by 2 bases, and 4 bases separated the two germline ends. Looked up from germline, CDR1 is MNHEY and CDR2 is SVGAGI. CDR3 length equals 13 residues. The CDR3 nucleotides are TGTGCCAGCAGTTACTCCGGGAACTATGGCTACACCTTC. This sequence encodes CASSYSGNYGYTF.

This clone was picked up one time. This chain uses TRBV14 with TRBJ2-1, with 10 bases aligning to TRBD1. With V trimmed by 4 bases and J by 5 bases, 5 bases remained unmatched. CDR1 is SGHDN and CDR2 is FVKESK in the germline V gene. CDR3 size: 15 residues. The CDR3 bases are TGTGCCAGCAGCCCTCCGGGACAGGGGAACAATGAGCAGTTCTTC. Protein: CASSPPGQGNNEQFF.

CDR3: CASSPPLAGLYEQYF. As DNA, the CDR3 is TGTGCCAGCAGCCCCCCATTAGCGGGATTGTACGAGCAGTACTTC. The chain uses TRBV3-1 (or the pseudogene TRBV3-2) and TRBJ2-7, with 8 nucleotides matching TRBD2. J lost 4 bases, V lost 4 bases, and 9 bases had no gene match. Germline V gene sequence: CDR1 LGHDT, CDR2 YNNKEL (reference sequence). The CDR3 length is 15 residues.

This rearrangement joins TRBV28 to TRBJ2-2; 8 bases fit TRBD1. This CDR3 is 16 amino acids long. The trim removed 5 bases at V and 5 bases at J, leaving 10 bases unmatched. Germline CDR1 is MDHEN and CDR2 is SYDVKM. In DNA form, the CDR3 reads TGTGCCAGCAGTACCGACAGGGGAGGAGGTACCGGGGAGCTGTTTTTT. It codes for CASSTDRGGGTGELFF.

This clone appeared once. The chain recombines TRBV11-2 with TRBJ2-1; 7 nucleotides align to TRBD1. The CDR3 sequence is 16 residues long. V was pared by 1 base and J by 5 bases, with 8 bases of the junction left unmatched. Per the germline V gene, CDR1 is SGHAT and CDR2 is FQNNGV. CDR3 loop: CASSLVLGTDHNEQFF. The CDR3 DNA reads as TGTGCCAGCAGCTTAGTCTTAGGGACAGACCACAATGAGCAGTTCTTC.

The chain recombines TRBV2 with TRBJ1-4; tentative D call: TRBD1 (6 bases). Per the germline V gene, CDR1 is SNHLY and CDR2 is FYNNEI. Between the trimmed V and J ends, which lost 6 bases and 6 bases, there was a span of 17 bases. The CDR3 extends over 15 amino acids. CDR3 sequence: CASRRTGQPYEKLFF. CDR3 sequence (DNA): TGTGCCAGCAGGAGGACGGGACAACCTTATGAAAAACTGTTTTTT.

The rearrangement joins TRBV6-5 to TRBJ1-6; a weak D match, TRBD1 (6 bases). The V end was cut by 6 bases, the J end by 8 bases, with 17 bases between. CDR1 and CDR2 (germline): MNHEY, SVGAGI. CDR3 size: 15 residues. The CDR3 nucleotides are TGTGCCAGCAGAGCACGCGGACAGAACGATTCACCCCTCCACTTT. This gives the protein CASRARGQNDSPLHF.

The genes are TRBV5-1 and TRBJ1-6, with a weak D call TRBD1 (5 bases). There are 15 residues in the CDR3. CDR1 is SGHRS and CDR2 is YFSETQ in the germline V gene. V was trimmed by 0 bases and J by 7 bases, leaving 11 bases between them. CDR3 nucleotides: TGCGCCAGCAGCTTGGAAGGGACTGCAAATTCACCCCTCCACTTT. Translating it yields CASSLEGTANSPLHF.

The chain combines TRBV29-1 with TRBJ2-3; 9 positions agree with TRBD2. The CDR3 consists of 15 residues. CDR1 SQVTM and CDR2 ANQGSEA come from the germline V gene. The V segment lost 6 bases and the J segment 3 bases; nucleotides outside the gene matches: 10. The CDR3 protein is CSVVAGVILTDTQYF. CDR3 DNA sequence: TGCAGCGTCGTAGCGGGAGTAATATTGACAGATACGCAGTATTTT.

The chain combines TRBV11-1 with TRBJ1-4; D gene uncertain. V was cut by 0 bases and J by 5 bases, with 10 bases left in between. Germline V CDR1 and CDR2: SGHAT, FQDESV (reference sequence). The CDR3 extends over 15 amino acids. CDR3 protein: CASSLAGKTNEKLFF. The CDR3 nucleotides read TGTGCCAGCAGCTTAGCCGGGAAAACCAATGAAAAACTGTTTTTT.

The CDR3 nucleotides are TGTGCCAGTAGTATACTGCCTAGCGGGATAGATGAGCAGTTCTTC. It yields the protein CASSILPSGIDEQFF. The chain combines TRBV19 with TRBJ2-1, with 9 bases lining up with TRBD2. The CDR3 loop spans 15 amino acids. In germline, CDR1 is LNHDA, CDR2 SQIVND (reference sequence). Germline trimming cut 2 bases from V and 8 bases from J; bases unmatched to any gene: 7.

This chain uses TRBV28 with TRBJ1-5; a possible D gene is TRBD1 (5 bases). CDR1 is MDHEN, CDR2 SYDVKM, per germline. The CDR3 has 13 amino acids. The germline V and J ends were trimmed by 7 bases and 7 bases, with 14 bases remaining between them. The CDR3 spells CASTGGTRQPQHF. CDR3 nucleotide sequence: TGTGCCAGCACAGGAGGGACGAGGCAGCCCCAGCATTTT.

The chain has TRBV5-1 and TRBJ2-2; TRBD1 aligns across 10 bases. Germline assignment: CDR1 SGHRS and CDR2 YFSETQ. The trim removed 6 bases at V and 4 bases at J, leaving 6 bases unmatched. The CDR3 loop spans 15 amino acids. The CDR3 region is CASKERTGGTGELFF. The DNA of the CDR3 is TGCGCCAGCAAGGAAAGGACAGGGGGCACCGGGGAGCTGTTTTTT.

As DNA, the CDR3 is TGTGCCAGCAGTGGGATAGCGGGAGTGACTGAGCAGTTCTTC. The encoded protein is CASSGIAGVTEQFF. The chain employs TRBV2 and TRBJ2-1; TRBD2 matches at 9 bases. Germline V gene lookup returns CDR1 SNHLY and CDR2 FYNNEI. The CDR3 covers 14 residues. J gave up 9 bases and V 4 bases, and 7 bases lay outside the gene matches.

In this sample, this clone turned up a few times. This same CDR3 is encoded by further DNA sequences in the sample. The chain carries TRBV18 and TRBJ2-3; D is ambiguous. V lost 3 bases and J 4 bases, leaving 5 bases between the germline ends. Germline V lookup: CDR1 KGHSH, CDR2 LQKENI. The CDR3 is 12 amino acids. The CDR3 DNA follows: TGTGCCAGCTCACCCGGAGCAGATACGCAGTATTTT. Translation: CASSPGADTQYF.

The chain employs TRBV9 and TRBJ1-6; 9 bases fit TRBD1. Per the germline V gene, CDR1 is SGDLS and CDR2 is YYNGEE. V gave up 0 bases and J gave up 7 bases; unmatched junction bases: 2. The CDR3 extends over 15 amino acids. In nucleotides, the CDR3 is TGTGCCAGCAGCGTAGAGGGGACAGGGAATTCACCCCTCCACTTT. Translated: CASSVEGTGNSPLHF. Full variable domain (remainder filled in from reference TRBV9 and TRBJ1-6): DSGVTQTPKHLITATGQRVTLRCSPRSGDLSVYWYQQSLDQGLQFLIQYYNGEERAKGNILERFSAQQFPDLHSELNLSSLELGDSALYFCASSVEGTGNSPLHFGNGTRLTVT.

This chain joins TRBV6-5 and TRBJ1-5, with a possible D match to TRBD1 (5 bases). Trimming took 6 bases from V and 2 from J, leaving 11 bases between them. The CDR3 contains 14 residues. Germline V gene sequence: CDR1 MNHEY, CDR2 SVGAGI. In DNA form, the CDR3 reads TGTGCCAGCAGAGACGGGGGGGGCAATCAGCCCCAGCATTTT. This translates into CASRDGGGNQPQHF.

CDR3: CASSPMLSSYNEQFF. DNA for the CDR3: TGTGCCAGCAGCCCCATGTTGAGCTCCTACAATGAGCAGTTCTTC. V and J are TRBV6-5 and TRBJ2-1, with D hard to call. The CDR3 contains 15 residues. Germline CDR1 is MNHEY and CDR2 is SVGAGI. Trimming shortened V by 6 bases and J by 0 bases, and 12 bases separated the two germline ends.

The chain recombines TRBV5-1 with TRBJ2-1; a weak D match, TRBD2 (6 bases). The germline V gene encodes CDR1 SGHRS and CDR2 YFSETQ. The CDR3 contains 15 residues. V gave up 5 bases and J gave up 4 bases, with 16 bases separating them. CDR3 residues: CASRTLREAYNEQFF. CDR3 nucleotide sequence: TGCGCCAGCAGGACTTTGAGGGAGGCTTACAATGAGCAGTTCTTC.

This chain's CDR3 is CASSRSGADTQYF. CDR3 DNA sequence: TGTGCCAGCAGCCGTAGCGGGGCAGATACGCAGTATTTT. The rearrangement joins TRBV5-8 to TRBJ2-3, with 8 bases that match TRBD2. The V gene's germline CDR1 is SGHTS and CDR2 YDEGEE. The V segment lost 4 bases and the J segment 4 bases; nucleotides outside the gene matches: 2. The CDR3 consists of 13 residues.

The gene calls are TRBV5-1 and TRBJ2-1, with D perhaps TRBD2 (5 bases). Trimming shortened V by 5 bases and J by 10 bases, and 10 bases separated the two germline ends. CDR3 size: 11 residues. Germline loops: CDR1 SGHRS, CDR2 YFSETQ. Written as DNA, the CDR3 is TGCGCCAGCAGAAGGTCGGGAGAGCAGTTCTTC. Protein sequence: CASRRSGEQFF.

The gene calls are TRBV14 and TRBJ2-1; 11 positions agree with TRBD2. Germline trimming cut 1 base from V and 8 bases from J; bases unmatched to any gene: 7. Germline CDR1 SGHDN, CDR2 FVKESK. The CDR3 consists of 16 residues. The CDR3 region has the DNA TGTGCCAGCAGCCAAGCACTAGCGGGAGAAGGCGATGAGCAGTTCTTC. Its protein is CASSQALAGEGDEQFF. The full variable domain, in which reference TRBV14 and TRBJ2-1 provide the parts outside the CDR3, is EAGVTQFPSHSVIEKGQTVTLRCDPISGHDNLYWYRRVMGKEIKFLLHFVKESKQDESGMPNNRFLAERTGGTYSTLKVQPAELEDSGVYFCASSQALAGEGDEQFFGPGTRLTVL.

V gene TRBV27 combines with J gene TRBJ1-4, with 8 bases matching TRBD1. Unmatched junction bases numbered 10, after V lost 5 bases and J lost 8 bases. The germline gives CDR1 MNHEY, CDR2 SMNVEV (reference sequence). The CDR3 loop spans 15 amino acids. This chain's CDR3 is CASSALGQGGEKLFF. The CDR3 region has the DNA TGTGCCAGCAGTGCTCTCGGACAGGGAGGCGAAAAACTGTTTTTT.

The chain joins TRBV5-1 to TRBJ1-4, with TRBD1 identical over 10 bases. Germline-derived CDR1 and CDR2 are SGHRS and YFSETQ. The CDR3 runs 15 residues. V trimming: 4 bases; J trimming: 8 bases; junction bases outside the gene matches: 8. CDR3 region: CASSRDRGSREKLFF. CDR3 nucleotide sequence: TGCGCCAGCAGCCGGGACAGGGGTAGTAGGGAAAAACTGTTTTTT. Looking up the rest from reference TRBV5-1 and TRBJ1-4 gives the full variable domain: KAGVTQTPRYLIKTRGQQVTLSCSPISGHRSVSWYQQTPGQGLQFLFEYFSETQRNKGNFPGRFSGRQFSNSRSEMNVSTLELGDSALYLCASSRDRGSREKLFFGSGTQLSVL.

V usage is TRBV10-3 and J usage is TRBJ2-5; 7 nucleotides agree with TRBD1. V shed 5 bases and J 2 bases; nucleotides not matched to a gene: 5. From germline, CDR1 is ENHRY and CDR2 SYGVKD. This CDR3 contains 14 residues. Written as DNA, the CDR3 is TGTGCCATCAGTAAGGAGACAGGGCAAGAGACCCAGTACTTC. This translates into CAISKETGQETQYF.

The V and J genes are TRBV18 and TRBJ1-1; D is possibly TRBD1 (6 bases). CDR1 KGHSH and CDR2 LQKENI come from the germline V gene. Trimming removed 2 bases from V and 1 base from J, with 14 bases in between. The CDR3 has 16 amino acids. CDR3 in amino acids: CASSPFRGQGNTEAFF. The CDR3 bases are TGTGCCAGCTCACCATTTCGGGGACAAGGGAACACTGAAGCTTTCTTT.

CDR3 amino acids: CASTLGLAGGEQFF. DNA for the CDR3: TGTGCCAGCACCCTGGGACTAGCGGGAGGGGAGCAGTTCTTC. This rearrangement joins TRBV9 to TRBJ2-1; TRBD2 matches 16 bases. There are 14 residues in the CDR3. V trimming: 6 bases; J trimming: 10 bases; junction bases outside the gene matches: 4. Germline loops: CDR1 SGDLS, CDR2 YYNGEE.